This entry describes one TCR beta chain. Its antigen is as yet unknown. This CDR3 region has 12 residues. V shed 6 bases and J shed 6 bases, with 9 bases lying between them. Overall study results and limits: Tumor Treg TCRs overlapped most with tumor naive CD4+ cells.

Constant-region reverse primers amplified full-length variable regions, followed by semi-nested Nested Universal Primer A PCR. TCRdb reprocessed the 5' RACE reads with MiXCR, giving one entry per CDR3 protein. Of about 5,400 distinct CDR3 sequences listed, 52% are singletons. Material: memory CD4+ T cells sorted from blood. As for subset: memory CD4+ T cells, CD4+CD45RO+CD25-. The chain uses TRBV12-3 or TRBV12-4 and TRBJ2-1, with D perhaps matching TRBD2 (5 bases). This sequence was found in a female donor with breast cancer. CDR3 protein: CASSHSVNEQFF. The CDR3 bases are TGTGCCAGCAGCCATAGCGTCAATGAGCAGTTCTTC.